The entry that follows covers one T cell receptor (beta chain) sequence. The antigen is unknown. Per sorted-subset replicate PCR, input was approximately 210 ng DNA, representing roughly 29,000 T cell genomes. In the original processing: Junction-only sequences produced by ImmunoSEQ had no quality scores, so filtering differed. Here immunoSEQ multiplex PCR was the method, and the copy in TCRdb shows in-frame clones only, minus some. The V and J calls and clone size come from that table; D and trimming were worked out from the DNA. This table has under 2,500,000 clones, under 97% appearing once. This sample stems from a study of shared clonotypes between healthy human individuals. Study-wide points: Among non-shared clonotypes, generation probabilities were lower than among those shared by all four donors. Some naive CD4 clonotypes, 4% to 6%, turned up in common across a handful of donors.

From germline, CDR1 is ENHRY and CDR2 SYGVKD. Unmatched junction bases numbered 3, after V lost 5 bases and J lost 0 bases. CDR3 size: 15 residues. Sequencing input: naive CD4+ T cells sorted from blood. The subset: CD45RA+ positively selected. This chain links TRBV10-3 with TRBJ2-7, with 11 bases aligning to TRBD2. The clonotype was recovered from a man in his late teens or twenties in good health. CDR3 DNA: TGTGCCATCAGTACAACTAGCGGGAGCTCCTACGAGCAGTACTTC. Its protein product is CAISTTSGSSYEQYF.